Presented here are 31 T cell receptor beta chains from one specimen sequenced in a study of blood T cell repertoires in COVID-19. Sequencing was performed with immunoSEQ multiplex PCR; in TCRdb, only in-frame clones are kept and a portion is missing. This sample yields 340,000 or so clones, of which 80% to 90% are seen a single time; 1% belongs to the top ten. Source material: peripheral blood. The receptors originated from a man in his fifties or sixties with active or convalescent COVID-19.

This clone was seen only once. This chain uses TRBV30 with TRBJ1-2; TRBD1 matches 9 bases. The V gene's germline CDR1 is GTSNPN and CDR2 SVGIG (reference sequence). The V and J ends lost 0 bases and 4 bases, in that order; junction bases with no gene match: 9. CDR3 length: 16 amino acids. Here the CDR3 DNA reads TGTGCCTGGAGTGTTTATGGGGACAGGGCACTCTATGGCTACACCTTC. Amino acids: CAWSVYGDRALYGYTF.

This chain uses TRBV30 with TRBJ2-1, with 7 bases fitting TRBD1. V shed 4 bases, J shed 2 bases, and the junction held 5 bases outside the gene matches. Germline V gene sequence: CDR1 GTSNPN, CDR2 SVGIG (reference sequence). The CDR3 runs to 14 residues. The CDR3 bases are TGTGCCTGGAATAGGGGGCAACCCTACAATGAGCAGTTCTTC. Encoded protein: CAWNRGQPYNEQFF.

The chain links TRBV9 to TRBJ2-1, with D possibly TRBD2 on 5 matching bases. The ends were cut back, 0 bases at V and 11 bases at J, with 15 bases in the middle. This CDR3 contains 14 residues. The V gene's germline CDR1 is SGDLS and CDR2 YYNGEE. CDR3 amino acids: CASSVEGSETKQFF. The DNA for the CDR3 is TGTGCCAGCAGCGTAGAAGGGTCCGAGACTAAGCAGTTCTTC.

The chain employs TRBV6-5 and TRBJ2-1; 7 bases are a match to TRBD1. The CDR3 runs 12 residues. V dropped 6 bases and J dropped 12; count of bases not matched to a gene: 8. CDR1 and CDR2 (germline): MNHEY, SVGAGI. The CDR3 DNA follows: TGTGCCAGCAGCAGGGGGTCAGGTCCGCAGTTCTTC. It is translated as CASSRGSGPQFF.

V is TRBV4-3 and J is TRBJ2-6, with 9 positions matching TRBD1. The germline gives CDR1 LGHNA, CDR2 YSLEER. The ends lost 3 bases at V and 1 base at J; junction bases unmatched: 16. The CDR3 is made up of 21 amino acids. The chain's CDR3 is CASSQYSGTGFSSSGANVLTF. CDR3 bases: TGCGCCAGCAGCCAGTACTCCGGGACAGGGTTTTCTTCGTCTGGGGCCAACGTCCTGACTTTC.

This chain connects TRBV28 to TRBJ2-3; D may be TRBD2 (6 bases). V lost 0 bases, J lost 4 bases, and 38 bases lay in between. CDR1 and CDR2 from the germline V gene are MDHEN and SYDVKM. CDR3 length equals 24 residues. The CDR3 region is CASSLCVFTAGLVVPPHAPDTQYF. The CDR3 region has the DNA TGTGCCAGCAGTTTATGCGTCTTTACTGCGGGGCTAGTCGTGCCTCCCCACGCCCCAGATACGCAGTATTTT.

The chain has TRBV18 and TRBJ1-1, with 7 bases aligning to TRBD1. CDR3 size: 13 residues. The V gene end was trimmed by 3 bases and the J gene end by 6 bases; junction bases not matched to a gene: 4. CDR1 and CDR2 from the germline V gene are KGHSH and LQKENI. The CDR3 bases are TGTGCCAGCTCACCGGGACAGTCACCTGAAGCTTTCTTT. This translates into CASSPGQSPEAFF. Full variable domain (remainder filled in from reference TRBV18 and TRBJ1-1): NAGVMQNPRHLVRRRGQEARLRCSPMKGHSHVYWYRQLPEEGLKFMVYLQKENIIDESGMPKERFSAEFPKEGPSILRIQQVVRGDSAAYFCASSPGQSPEAFFGQGTRLTVV.

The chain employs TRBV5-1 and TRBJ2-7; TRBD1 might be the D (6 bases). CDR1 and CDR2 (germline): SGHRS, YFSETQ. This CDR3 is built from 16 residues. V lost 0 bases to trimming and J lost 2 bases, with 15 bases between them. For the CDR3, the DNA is TGCGCCAGCAGCTTGGGCCCTAGGACAGCTACCTACGAGCAGTACTTC. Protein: CASSLGPRTATYEQYF.

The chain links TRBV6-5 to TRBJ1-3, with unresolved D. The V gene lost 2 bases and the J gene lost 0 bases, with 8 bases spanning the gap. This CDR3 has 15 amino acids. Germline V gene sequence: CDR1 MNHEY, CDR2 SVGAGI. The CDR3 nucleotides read TGTGCCAGCAGTTACCTGGCAGGCTCTGGAAACACCATATATTTT. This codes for CASSYLAGSGNTIYF.

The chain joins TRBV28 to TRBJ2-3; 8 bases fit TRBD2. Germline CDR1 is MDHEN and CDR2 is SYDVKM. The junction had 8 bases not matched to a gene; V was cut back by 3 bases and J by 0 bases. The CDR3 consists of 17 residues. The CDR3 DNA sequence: TGTGCCAGCAGTTTCCCCTTAGCGGGATCTAGCACAGATACGCAGTATTTT. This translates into CASSFPLAGSSTDTQYF.

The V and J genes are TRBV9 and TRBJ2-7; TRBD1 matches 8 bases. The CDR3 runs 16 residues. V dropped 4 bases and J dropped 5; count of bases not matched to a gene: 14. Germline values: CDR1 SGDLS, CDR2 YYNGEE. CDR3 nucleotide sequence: TGTGCCAGCAGCCAAAGAAACCGACAGGGGTGGGACGAGCAGTACTTC. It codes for CASSQRNRQGWDEQYF.

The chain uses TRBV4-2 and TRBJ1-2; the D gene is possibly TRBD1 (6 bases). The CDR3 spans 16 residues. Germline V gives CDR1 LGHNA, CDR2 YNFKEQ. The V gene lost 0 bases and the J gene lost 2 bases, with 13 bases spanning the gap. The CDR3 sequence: CASSQDRARGNYGYTF. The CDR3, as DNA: TGTGCCAGCAGCCAAGATCGGGCCAGGGGAAACTATGGCTACACCTTC.

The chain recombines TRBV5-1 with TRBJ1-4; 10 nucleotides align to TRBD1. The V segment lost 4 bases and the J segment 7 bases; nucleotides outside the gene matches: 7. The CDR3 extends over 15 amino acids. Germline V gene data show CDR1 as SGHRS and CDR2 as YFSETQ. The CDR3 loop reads CASSPTGGGSEKLFF. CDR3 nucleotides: TGCGCCAGCAGCCCGACAGGGGGCGGGAGTGAAAAACTGTTTTTT.

This CDR3 reads CASSARDRGRWTDTQYF. As DNA, the CDR3 is TGTGCCAGCAGCGCCAGAGACAGGGGACGTTGGACAGATACGCAGTATTTT. The chain uses TRBV7-9 and TRBJ2-3; TRBD1 matches 8 bases. J lost 3 bases, V lost 5 bases, and 13 bases had no gene match. The CDR3 extends over 17 amino acids. Germline-derived CDR1 and CDR2 are SEHNR and FQNEAQ (reference sequence).

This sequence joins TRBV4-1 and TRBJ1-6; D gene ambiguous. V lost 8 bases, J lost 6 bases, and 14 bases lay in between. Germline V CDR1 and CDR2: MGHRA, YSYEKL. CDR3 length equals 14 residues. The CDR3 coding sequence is TGCGCCAGCCAACTTGGTAACTCTAATTCACCCCTCCACTTT. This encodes CASQLGNSNSPLHF.

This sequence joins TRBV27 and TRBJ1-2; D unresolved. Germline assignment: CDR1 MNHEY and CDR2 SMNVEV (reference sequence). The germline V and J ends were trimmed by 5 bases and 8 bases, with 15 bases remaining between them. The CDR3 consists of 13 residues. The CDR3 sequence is CASSPDGRGGYTF. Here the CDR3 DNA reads TGTGCCAGCAGTCCAGACGGCCGGGGAGGCTACACCTTC.

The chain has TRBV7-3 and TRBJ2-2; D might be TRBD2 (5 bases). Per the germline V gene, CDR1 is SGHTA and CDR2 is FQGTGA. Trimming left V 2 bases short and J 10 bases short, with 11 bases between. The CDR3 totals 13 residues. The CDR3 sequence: CASSLGSGSELFF. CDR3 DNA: TGTGCCAGCAGCTTAGGTTCGGGATCGGAGCTGTTTTTT.

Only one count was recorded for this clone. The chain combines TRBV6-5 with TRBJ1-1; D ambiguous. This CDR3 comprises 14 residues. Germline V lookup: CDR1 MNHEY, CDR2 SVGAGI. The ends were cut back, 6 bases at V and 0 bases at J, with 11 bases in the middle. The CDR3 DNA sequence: TGTGCCAGCAGAATTGACATCCTGAACACTGAAGCTTTCTTT. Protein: CASRIDILNTEAFF.

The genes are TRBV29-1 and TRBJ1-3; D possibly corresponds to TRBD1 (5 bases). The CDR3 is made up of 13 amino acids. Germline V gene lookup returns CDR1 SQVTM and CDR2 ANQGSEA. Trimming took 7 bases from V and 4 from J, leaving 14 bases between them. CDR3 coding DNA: TGCAGCGCTATTACAGGATCCGGAAACACCATATATTTT. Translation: CSAITGSGNTIYF.

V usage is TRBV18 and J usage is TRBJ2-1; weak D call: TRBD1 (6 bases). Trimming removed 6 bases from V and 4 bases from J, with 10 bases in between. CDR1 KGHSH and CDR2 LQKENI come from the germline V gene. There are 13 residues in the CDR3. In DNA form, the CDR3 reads TGTGCCAGCTCCCAGGGGAGTTACAATGAGCAGTTCTTC. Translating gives CASSQGSYNEQFF.

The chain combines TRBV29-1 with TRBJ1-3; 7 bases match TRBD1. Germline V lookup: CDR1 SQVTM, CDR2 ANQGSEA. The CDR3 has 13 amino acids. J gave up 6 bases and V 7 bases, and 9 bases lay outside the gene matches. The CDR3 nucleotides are TGCAGCGCCCGGGACAGACTCCCAAACACCATATATTTT. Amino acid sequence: CSARDRLPNTIYF. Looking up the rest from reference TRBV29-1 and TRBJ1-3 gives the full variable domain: SAVISQKPSRDICQRGTSLTIQCQVDSQVTMMFWYRQQPGQSLTLIATANQGSEATYESGFVIDKFPISRPNLTFSTLTVSNMSPEDSSIYLCSARDRLPNTIYFGEGSWLTVV.

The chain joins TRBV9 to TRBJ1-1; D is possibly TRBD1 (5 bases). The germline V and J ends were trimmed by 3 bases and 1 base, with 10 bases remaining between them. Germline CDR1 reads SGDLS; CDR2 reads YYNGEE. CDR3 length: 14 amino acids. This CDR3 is CASSDGHQNTEAFF. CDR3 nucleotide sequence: TGTGCCAGCAGCGACGGACACCAGAACACTGAAGCTTTCTTT.

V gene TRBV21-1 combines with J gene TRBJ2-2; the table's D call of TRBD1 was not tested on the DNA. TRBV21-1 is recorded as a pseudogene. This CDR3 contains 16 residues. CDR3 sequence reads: CASSARTGTNTGELFF. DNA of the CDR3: TGTGCCAGCAGCGCCCGGACAGGGACGAACACCGGGGAGCTGTTTTTT.

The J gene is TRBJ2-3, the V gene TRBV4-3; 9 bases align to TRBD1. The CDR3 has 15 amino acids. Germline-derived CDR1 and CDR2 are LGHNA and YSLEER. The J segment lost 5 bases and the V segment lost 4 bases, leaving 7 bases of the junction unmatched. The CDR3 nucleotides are TGCGCCAGCAGCCGGACAGGGGAAGGACAAGATACGCAGTATTTT. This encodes CASSRTGEGQDTQYF.

The CDR3 DNA reads as TGCAGCGTTGATTGGGGGCAGGGGGAAAAACTGTTTTTT. Translated: CSVDWGQGEKLFF. V is TRBV29-1 and J is TRBJ1-4; tentatively, D is TRBD1 (6 bases). Germline V gene lookup returns CDR1 SQVTM and CDR2 ANQGSEA. Trimming took 3 bases from V and 8 from J, leaving 13 bases between them. This CDR3 contains 13 residues. The variable domain in full, completed from reference TRBV29-1 and TRBJ1-4, reads SAVISQKPSRDICQRGTSLTIQCQVDSQVTMMFWYRQQPGQSLTLIATANQGSEATYESGFVIDKFPISRPNLTFSTLTVSNMSPEDSSIYLCSVDWGQGEKLFFGSGTQLSVL.

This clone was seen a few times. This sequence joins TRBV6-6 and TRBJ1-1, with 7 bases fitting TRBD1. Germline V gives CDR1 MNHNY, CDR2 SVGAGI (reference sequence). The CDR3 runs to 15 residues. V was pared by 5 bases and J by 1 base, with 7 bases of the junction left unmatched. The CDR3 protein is CASSLIQGPNTEAFF. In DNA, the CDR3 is TGTGCCAGCAGTCTAATACAGGGGCCGAACACTGAAGCTTTCTTT.

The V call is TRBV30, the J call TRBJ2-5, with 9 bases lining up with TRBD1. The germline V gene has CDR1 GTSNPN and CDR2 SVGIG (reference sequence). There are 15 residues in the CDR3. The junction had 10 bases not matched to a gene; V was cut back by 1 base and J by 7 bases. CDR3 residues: CAWSGLGQGFRTQYF. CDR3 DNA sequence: TGTGCCTGGAGTGGTTTAGGACAGGGGTTTAGGACCCAGTACTTC.

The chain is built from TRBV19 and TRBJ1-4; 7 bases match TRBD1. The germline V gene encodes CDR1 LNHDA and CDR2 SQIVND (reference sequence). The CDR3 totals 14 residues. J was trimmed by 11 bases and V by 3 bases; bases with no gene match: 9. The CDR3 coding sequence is TGTGCCAGTAGTATTGAGACAGGGATTGGGAAACTGTTTTTT. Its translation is CASSIETGIGKLFF.

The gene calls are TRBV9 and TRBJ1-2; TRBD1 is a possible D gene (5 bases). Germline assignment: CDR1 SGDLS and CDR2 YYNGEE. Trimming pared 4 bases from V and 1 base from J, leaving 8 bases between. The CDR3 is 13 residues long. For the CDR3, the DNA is TGTGCCAGCAGCCCAGGGATTAACTATGGCTACACCTTC. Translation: CASSPGINYGYTF.

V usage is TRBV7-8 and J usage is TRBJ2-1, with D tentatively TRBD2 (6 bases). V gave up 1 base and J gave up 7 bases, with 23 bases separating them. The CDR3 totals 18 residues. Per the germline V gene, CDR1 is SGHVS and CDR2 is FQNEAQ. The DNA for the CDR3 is TGTGCCAGCAGCTTAGAGTTACTGGGGCCGCGGAGGGAGAATGAGCAGTTCTTC. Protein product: CASSLELLGPRRENEQFF.

CDR3 coding DNA: TGTGCCTGGAGTGCTCAGGGTTGGGGTGAGCAGTTCTTC. Protein: CAWSAQGWGEQFF. The gene calls are TRBV30 and TRBJ2-1, with D perhaps matching TRBD1 (5 bases). Germline CDR1 is GTSNPN and CDR2 is SVGIG (reference sequence). V lost 1 base and J 9 bases, leaving 13 bases between the germline ends. CDR3 length equals 13 residues.